Described below is a single T cell receptor (beta chain) sequence and its context. The antigen it binds to is not known. Base qualities are not provided; no much larger clone lies one nucleotide away. TCRbeta CDR3 regions were amplified from genomic DNA using the immunoSEQ Assay, a bias-controlled multiplex PCR. Regarding the original processing steps: The number of nucleated cells in each sample was estimated by amplification of reference gene primers within the assay. Sequence reads were collapsed and filtered to measure the absolute abundance of every unique TCRbeta CDR3 rearrangement. For each sample, productive Simpson clonality was calculated by taking the square root of Simpson's diversity index across productive rearrangements. In TCRdb, the immuneACCESS table is reduced to in-frame sequences with V and J assigned. These tables do not hold every clone; where another copy was compared, an unresolved V gene accounts for under half, and the others remain unexplained. The V and J calls and the clone size are those of that table, but D and trimming were determined from the DNA. Within this sample are under 300,000 clones, with about 88% of them counted one time only. Clones ranked in the top ten supply more than 6.5% of the sample.

Collaborating institutions collected whole blood in K2EDTA tubes following their own protocols. For TCRbeta analysis, collaborators shipped samples in one of three forms: frozen whole blood, isolated PBMCs, or DNA extracted from either of those sample types. The record originates from a study of blood T cell repertoires in COVID-19 (dated by TCRdb to 2020 to 2021). Regarding the research as a whole: The collaborator samples originated in the United States, Italy and Spain and spanned the acute and convalescent phases of COVID-19. The prospective study material was composed of cDNA or gDNA derived from T cells, B-cell-depleted T cells, or PBMCs. Subjects who had been exposed to COVID-19, were actively infected with it, or had recovered from it provided the deeply sampled blood TCRbeta repertoires that made up the dataset. A freely available public database, intended as a resource for researchers studying the immune response to SARS-CoV-2, is where the repertoires were released. The samples were drawn from two sources: the first 160 participants of the ongoing ImmuneRACE study, and 1,200 or so subjects contributed by 6 global collaborators. A de-identified subject ID, COVID-19 status, age in years and sex were almost always included in the sample metadata. Where available, HLA class I and class II types were taken from metadata supplied by the sample provider and were not determined by assay-based typing. Here is what the overall study found, with its caveats: Clinical and demographic metadata were provided uncurated, with the amount varying by source and participant.

The sequence derives from a woman in her 70s with active or convalescent COVID-19. The sample was peripheral blood.

The nucleotide sequence reads as follows: TGCGCCAGCAGCCAAGGGACAGGGCGGGGCTACACCTTC. Translated, it gives CASSQGTGRGYTF. The chain employs TRBV4-3 and TRBJ1-2, and 8 junctional nucleotides match TRBD1. Reading the germline V gene gives CDR1 LGHNA and CDR2 YSLEER. From the cysteine through the phenylalanine, the CDR3 covers 13 amino acids. Solely the CDR3 DNA is kept, with 39 bases framed from the first base. For this chain, trimming is 1 base at the V end and 8 bases at the J end, and the number of junction bases without a gene match is 3.